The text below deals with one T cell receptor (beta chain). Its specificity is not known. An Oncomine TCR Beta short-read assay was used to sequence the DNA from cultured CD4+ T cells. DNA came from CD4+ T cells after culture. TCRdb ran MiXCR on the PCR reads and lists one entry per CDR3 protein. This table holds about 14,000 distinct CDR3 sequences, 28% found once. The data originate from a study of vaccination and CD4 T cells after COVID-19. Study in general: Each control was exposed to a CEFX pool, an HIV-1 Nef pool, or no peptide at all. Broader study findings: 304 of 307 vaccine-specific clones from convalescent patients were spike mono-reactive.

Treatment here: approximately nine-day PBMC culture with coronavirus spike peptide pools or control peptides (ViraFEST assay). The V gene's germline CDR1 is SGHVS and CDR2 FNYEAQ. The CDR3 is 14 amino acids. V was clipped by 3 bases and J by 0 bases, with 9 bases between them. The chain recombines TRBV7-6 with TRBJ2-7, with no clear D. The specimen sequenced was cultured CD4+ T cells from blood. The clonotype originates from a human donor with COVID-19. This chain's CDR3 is CASSLRQSSYEQYF. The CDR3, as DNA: TGTGCCAGCAGCTTGCGGCAGAGCTCCTACGAGCAGTACTTC.